This passage covers 6 T cell receptor beta chains from one sample sequenced in a study of vaccination and CD4 T cells after COVID-19. TCRdb re-derived calls from the PCR reads in MiXCR, one entry per CDR3 protein. The sample contains about 28,000 distinct CDR3 sequences, roughly 50% of which appear only once. Time point: late sampling 161 to 241 days after vaccination in a few convalescent patients. The sequencing here drew on CD4+ T cells from blood, taken about 7 months after SARS-CoV-2 vaccination. These receptors came from a human donor who had recovered from COVID-19.

The chain has TRBV30 and TRBJ2-3; 8 bases map to TRBD2. The V gene's germline CDR1 is GTSNPN and CDR2 SVGIG (reference sequence). This CDR3 contains 14 residues. With V trimmed by 4 bases and J by 5 bases, 8 bases remained unmatched. CDR3 in DNA: TGTGCCTGGACTAAAGCGGGAGCGGGAGATACGCAGTATTTT. Encoded protein: CAWTKAGAGDTQYF.

The genes are TRBV7-9 and TRBJ2-7, with 7 bases lining up with TRBD2. The V gene's germline CDR1 is SEHNR and CDR2 FQNEAQ (reference sequence). Unmatched junction bases numbered 2, after V lost 3 bases and J lost 3 bases. The CDR3 has 13 residues. The CDR3 DNA reads as TGTGCCAGCAGCTTGGGGGGGGTCTACGAGCAGTACTTC. Residues: CASSLGGVYEQYF.

The CDR3 protein is CASSERGTKETQYF. CDR3 nucleotide sequence: TGTGCCAGCAGCGAGCGGGGGACTAAGGAGACCCAGTACTTC. The chain joins TRBV6-1 to TRBJ2-5, with 8 nucleotides matching TRBD2. The CDR3 extends over 14 amino acids. The germline V gene has CDR1 MNHNS and CDR2 SASEGT. J was trimmed by 5 bases and V by 6 bases; bases with no gene match: 8.

A few counts support this clonotype. CDR3 sequence (DNA): TGTGCCAGCAGCTCGCCGGGACAGAGCACAGATACGCAGTATTTT. Its translation: CASSSPGQSTDTQYF. The chain employs TRBV7-2 and TRBJ2-3, with 7 bases fitting TRBD1. J lost 0 bases, V lost 4 bases, and 4 bases had no gene match. Per the germline V gene, CDR1 is SGHTA and CDR2 is FQGNSA. The CDR3 is 15 amino acids.

The rearrangement uses TRBV20-1 and TRBJ2-1, with 10 bases lining up with TRBD2. The V gene end was trimmed by 0 bases and the J gene end by 1 base; junction bases not matched to a gene: 3. Germline assignment: CDR1 DFQATT and CDR2 SNEGSKA (reference sequence). CDR3 length equals 16 residues. The CDR3 protein is CSARDPSGGSYNEQFF. For the CDR3, the DNA is TGCAGTGCTAGAGATCCTAGCGGGGGTTCCTACAATGAGCAGTTCTTC.

This clonotype appeared a few times. The CDR3 sequence is CASSSSGSYEQYF. The CDR3, as DNA: TGTGCCAGCAGCTCCTCAGGGTCCTACGAGCAGTACTTC. The chain is built from TRBV7-3 and TRBJ2-7, with D perhaps TRBD1 (5 bases). CDR3 length equals 13 residues. Germline CDR1 SGHTA, CDR2 FQGTGA. V lost 4 bases to trimming and J lost 1 base, with 8 bases between them.